This T cell receptor beta chain was sequenced during a study of cytomegalovirus exposure and HLA in healthy donors. Study conclusions and caveats: Productive rates of about 90% or about 30% were seen for most TCR beta V segments in an earlier analysis. Many donors carried some public TCRs, although rarity characterized most TCR sequences.

The PCR contained 60 Vbeta and 13 Jbeta primers. Method: immunoSEQ multiplex PCR; TCRdb's copy keeps in-frame clones and lacks some. The data contain about 100,000 clones, more than 70% of them singletons. Concerning this clone: The antigen is unknown. Other DNA sequences in this sample translate to the same CDR3.

The trim removed 5 bases at V and 6 bases at J, leaving 7 bases unmatched. The CDR3 sequence is 13 residues long. Germline V gene sequence: CDR1 SGHRS, CDR2 YFSETQ. This chain links TRBV5-1 with TRBJ2-7; 8 nucleotides agree with TRBD2. This receptor was obtained from an older woman in good health and CMV-seropositive. Sequenced input: PBMCs. As DNA, the CDR3 is TGCGCCAGCAGTATGGTGGCGGGGGGCGAGCAGTACTTC. Its protein is CASSMVAGGEQYF.